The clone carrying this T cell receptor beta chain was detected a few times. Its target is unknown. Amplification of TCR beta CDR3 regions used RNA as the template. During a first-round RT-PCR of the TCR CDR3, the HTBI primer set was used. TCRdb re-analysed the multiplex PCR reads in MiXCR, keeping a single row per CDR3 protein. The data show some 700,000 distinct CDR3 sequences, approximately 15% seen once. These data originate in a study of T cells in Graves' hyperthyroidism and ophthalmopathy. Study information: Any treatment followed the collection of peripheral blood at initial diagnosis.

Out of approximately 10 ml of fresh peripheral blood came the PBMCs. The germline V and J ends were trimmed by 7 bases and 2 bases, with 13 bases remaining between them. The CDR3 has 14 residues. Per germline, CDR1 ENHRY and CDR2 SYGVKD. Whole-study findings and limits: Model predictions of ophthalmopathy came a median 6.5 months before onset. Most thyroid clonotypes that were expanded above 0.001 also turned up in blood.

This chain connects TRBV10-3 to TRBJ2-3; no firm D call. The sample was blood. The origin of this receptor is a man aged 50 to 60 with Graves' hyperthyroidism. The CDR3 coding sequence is TGTGCCATCAAAGAGCGCTACAACACAGATACGCAGTATTTT. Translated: CAIKERYNTDTQYF.